Below are 8 T cell receptor beta chains sequenced from a single sample in a study of blood T cell repertoires in COVID-19. TCRdb's table, derived via immunoSEQ multiplex PCR, lists solely in-frame clones and lacks some. Seen here are tens of thousands of clones, about 89% observed once, and the top ten hold under 2.5%. Source material: peripheral blood. These TCRs come from a human donor in a cohort sampled during active COVID-19.

The chain couples TRBV3-1 (or the pseudogene TRBV3-2) to TRBJ2-7; D not resolved. Trimming took off 3 bases at V and 0 bases at J, with 6 bases between the two ends. CDR1 and CDR2 (germline): LGHDT, YNNKEL (reference sequence). The CDR3 length is 13 residues. CDR3 region: CASSQASSYEQYF. The CDR3 DNA reads TGTGCCAGCAGCCAGGCCAGCTCCTACGAGCAGTACTTC.

This chain connects TRBV5-5 to TRBJ1-2, with 9 nucleotides matching TRBD1. This CDR3 comprises 14 residues. Germline V gene lookup returns CDR1 SGHKS and CDR2 YYEKEE (reference sequence). V shed 4 bases, J shed 3 bases, and the junction held 4 bases outside the gene matches. This CDR3 is CASSPGTGYYGYTF. As DNA, the CDR3 is TGTGCCAGCAGCCCCGGGACAGGGTACTATGGCTACACCTTC.

The chain joins TRBV7-2 to TRBJ2-7, with 7 bases aligning to TRBD1. This CDR3 region has 14 residues. The V and J ends lost 1 base and 5 bases, in that order; junction bases with no gene match: 5. From germline, CDR1 is SGHTA and CDR2 FQGNSA. The CDR3, as DNA: TGTGCCAGCAGCTTAGTAGAGGGGGCGAACGAGCAGTACTTC. The encoded protein is CASSLVEGANEQYF.

The genes are TRBV5-5 and TRBJ2-3; TRBD2 aligns across 14 bases. CDR1 and CDR2 (germline): SGHKS, YYEKEE (reference sequence). V was pared by 4 bases and J by 2 bases, with 15 bases of the junction left unmatched. CDR3 length equals 20 residues. CDR3 residues: CASSPRTSGRILSSTDTQYF. The CDR3 DNA sequence: TGTGCCAGCAGCCCACGGACTAGCGGGAGGATTCTCTCTTCCACAGATACGCAGTATTTT.

The chain links TRBV5-6 to TRBJ2-1; TRBD2 matches at 9 bases. The CDR3 loop spans 17 amino acids. Looked up from germline, CDR1 is SGHDT and CDR2 is YYEEEE. V lost 2 bases to trimming and J lost 1 base; unmatched junction nucleotides: 7. This CDR3 is CASSFSSGSGSYNEQFF. The CDR3 DNA is TGTGCCAGCAGCTTTAGTAGCGGGAGTGGTTCCTACAATGAGCAGTTCTTC.

This clone was detected only once. The chain joins TRBV28 to TRBJ2-2; TRBD2 is a possible D gene (6 bases). Germline CDR1 and CDR2: MDHEN and SYDVKM. CDR3 size: 17 residues. V was clipped by 5 bases and J by 1 base, with 17 bases between them. The CDR3, as DNA: TGTGCCAGCAGTCCAGGCCCCGGGACTGGGAACACCGGGGAGCTGTTTTTT. Its protein product is CASSPGPGTGNTGELFF.

The V gene is TRBV5-1, the J gene TRBJ2-3, with 10 positions matching TRBD2. The CDR3 sequence is 18 residues long. The V gene end was trimmed by 0 bases and the J gene end by 4 bases; junction bases not matched to a gene: 11. Germline CDR1 and CDR2: SGHRS and YFSETQ. CDR3 protein: CASSLEARASGSSDTQYF. The DNA for the CDR3 is TGCGCCAGCAGCTTGGAAGCTCGCGCTAGCGGGAGTTCAGATACGCAGTATTTT.

The V call is TRBV29-1, the J call TRBJ1-1; the match to TRBD1 covers 7 bases. J was trimmed by 0 bases and V by 6 bases; bases with no gene match: 7. Germline CDR1 is SQVTM and CDR2 is ANQGSEA. This CDR3 comprises 14 residues. For the CDR3, the DNA is TGCAGCGTGGGGGACAGACAATTGAACACTGAAGCTTTCTTT. It translates to CSVGDRQLNTEAFF. The whole variable domain, remainder taken from reference TRBV29-1 and TRBJ1-1, is SAVISQKPSRDICQRGTSLTIQCQVDSQVTMMFWYRQQPGQSLTLIATANQGSEATYESGFVIDKFPISRPNLTFSTLTVSNMSPEDSSIYLCSVGDRQLNTEAFFGQGTRLTVV.